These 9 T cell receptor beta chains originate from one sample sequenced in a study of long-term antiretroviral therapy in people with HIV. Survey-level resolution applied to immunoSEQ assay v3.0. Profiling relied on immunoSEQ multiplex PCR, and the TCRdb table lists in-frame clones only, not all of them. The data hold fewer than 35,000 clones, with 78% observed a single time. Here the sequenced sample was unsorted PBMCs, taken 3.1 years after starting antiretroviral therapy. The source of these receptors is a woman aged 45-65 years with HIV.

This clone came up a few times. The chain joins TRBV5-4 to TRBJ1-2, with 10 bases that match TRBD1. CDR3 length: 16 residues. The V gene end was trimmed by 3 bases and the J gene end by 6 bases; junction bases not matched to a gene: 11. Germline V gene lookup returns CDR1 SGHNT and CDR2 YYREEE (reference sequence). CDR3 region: CASSSGTGESLDGYTF. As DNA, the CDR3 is TGTGCCAGCAGCTCCGGGACAGGGGAGTCCTTGGATGGCTACACCTTC.

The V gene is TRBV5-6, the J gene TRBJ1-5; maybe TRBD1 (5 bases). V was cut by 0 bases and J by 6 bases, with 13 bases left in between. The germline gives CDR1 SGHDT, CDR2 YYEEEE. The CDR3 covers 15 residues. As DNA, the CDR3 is TGTGCCAGCAGCTTGGGCAGGGCGGGAGGTCAGCCCCAGCATTTT. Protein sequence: CASSLGRAGGQPQHF. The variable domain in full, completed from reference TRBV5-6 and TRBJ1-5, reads DAGVTQSPTHLIKTRGQQVTLRCSPKSGHDTVSWYQQALGQGPQFIFQYYEEEERQRGNFPDRFSGHQFPNYSSELNVNALLLGDSALYLCASSLGRAGGQPQHFGDGTRLSIL.

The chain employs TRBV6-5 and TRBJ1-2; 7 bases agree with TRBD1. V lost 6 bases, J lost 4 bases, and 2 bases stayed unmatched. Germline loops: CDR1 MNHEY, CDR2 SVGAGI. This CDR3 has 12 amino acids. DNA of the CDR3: TGTGCCAGCAGGACAGGGCTCTATGGCTACACCTTC. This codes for CASRTGLYGYTF.

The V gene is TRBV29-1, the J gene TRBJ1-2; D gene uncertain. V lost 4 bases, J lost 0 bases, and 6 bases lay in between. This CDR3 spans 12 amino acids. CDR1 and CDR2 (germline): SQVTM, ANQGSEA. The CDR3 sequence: CSVVKTNYGYTF. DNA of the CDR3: TGCAGCGTTGTAAAGACTAACTATGGCTACACCTTC.

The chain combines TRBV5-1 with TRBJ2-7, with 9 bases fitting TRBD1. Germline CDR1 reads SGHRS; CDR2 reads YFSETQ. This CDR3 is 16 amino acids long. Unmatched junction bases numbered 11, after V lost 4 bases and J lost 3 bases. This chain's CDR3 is CASSPENGQGRYEQYF. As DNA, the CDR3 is TGCGCCAGCAGCCCGGAAAATGGACAGGGGCGCTACGAGCAGTACTTC.

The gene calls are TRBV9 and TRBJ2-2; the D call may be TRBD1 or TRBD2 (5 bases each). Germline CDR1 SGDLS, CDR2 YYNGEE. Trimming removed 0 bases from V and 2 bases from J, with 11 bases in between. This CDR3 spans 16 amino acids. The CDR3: CASSVVPGRNTGELFF. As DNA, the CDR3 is TGTGCCAGCAGCGTAGTCCCGGGGCGTAACACCGGGGAGCTGTTTTTT.

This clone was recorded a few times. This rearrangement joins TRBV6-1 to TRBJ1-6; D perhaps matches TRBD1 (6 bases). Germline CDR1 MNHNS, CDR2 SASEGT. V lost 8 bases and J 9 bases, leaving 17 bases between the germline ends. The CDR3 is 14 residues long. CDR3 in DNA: TGTGCCAGCGGTGGGGGGGCTTCGCGTTCACCCCTCCACTTT. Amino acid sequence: CASGGGASRSPLHF.

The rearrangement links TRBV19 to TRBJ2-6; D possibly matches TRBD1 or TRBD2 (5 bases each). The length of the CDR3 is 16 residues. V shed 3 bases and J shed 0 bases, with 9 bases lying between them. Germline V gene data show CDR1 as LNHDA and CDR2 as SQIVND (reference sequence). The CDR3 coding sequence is TGTGCCAGTAGTATGGCAGGGAGCTCTGGGGCCAACGTCCTGACTTTC. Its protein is CASSMAGSSGANVLTF.

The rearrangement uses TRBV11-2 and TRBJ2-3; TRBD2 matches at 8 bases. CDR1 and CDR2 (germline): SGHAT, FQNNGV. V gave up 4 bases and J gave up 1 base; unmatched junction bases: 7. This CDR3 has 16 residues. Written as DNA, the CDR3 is TGTGCCAGCAGCTATGGGCGGGGGGCCCGCACAGATACGCAGTATTTT. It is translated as CASSYGRGARTDTQYF.